This TCR beta chain originates from a study of OX40 agonist ivuxolimab in advanced cancers. The overall study: Partial responses, seen in three patients, involved one hepatocellular carcinoma and two cutaneous melanomas. Regarding the study as a whole: Not determined was the antigen specificity of the expanded peripheral T cells. Among the lowest levels of clonal expansion were found in partial responders at 0.1-3.0 mg/kg.

Libraries were prepared by immunoSEQ multiplex PCR; TCRdb keeps only in-frame clonotypes and omits some of them. The sample shows 65,000 to 75,000 clones, approximately 88% of them seen only once. The CDR3 runs 16 residues. Remarks on this clone: Its antigen is not identified.

The specimen was CD4+ or CD8+ T cells sorted from blood, collected in a trial of the OX40 agonist ivuxolimab. The genes are TRBV21-1 and TRBJ2-2; the table gives TRBD2 as D, unverified against the DNA. TRBV21-1 is a pseudogene locus. This sequence was found in an adult with an advanced solid tumor such as melanoma, head and neck, liver or kidney cancer. CDR3 amino acids: CASSKALKANTGELFF. The CDR3 DNA is TGTGCCAGCAGCAAAGCGCTAAAAGCGAACACCGGGGAGCTGTTTTTT.